The 21 T cell receptor beta chains below come from one sample, sequenced in a study of Ad26.COV2.S vaccination and SARS-CoV-2 variants. The protocol was immunoSEQ multiplex PCR, while the TCRdb copy is restricted to in-frame clones and leaves out a portion. The sample holds 250,000 to 300,000 clones; around 87% are singletons and the top ten take about 3.1%. Treatment given: roughly 19 received Ad26.COV2.S at low or high dose, single or two shots; roughly five received placebo; per-sample allocation not given. The samples were gathered on day 63 after the first injection of vaccine or placebo. This material consisted of peripheral blood, taken in a trial of Ad26.COV2.S vaccine versus placebo. The source is a person aged 18-65 years who received the Ad26.COV2.S COVID-19 vaccine or a placebo.

The chain has TRBV6-2 or TRBV6-3 and TRBJ1-1; the D gene is possibly TRBD1 (5 bases). The CDR3 consists of 15 residues. Germline loops: CDR1 MNHEY, CDR2 SVGEGT. The germline V and J ends were trimmed by 2 bases and 0 bases, with 10 bases remaining between them. As DNA, the CDR3 is TGTGCCAGCAGTTACATCCAGGGAGTGAACACTGAAGCTTTCTTT. Translation: CASSYIQGVNTEAFF.

A single count supports this clone. The V and J genes are TRBV6-6 and TRBJ2-1; TRBD2 matches 9 bases. Germline V gene sequence: CDR1 MNHNY, CDR2 SVGAGI (reference sequence). Trimming removed 4 bases from V and 7 bases from J; junction bases left unmatched: 8. This CDR3 is 15 amino acids long. The CDR3 spells CASSSGLAIRNEQFF. In DNA form, the CDR3 reads TGTGCCAGCAGTTCCGGACTAGCGATTCGAAATGAGCAGTTCTTC.

The rearrangement uses TRBV6-2 or TRBV6-3 and TRBJ2-7, with a weak D call TRBD2 (6 bases). Between the trimmed V and J ends, which lost 4 bases and 2 bases, there was a span of 21 bases. CDR1 MNHEY and CDR2 SVGEGT come from the germline V gene. The CDR3 contains 17 residues. This CDR3 reads CASSSRGGAGRAYEQYF. The CDR3, as DNA: TGTGCCAGCAGTTCGAGAGGAGGGGCTGGACGTGCCTACGAGCAGTACTTC.

This chain links TRBV7-9 with TRBJ1-4, with 7 bases lining up with TRBD1. This CDR3 has 18 amino acids. V gave up 6 bases and J gave up 8 bases; unmatched junction bases: 21. Per germline, CDR1 SEHNR and CDR2 FQNEAQ (reference sequence). The chain's CDR3 is CASSSSRTGIKWTEKLFF. The CDR3 DNA sequence: TGTGCCAGCAGTTCATCCCGGACAGGAATCAAGTGGACCGAAAAACTGTTTTTT. The variable domain in full, with the rest retrieved from reference TRBV7-9 and TRBJ1-4, is DTGVSQNPRHKITKRGQNVTFRCDPISEHNRLYWYRQTLGQGPEFLTYFQNEAQLEKSRLLSDRFSAERPKGSFSTLEIQRTEQGDSAMYLCASSSSRTGIKWTEKLFFGSGTQLSVL.

V gene TRBV19 combines with J gene TRBJ2-1; either TRBD1 or TRBD2 may supply D (6 bases each). CDR3 length equals 14 residues. Germline assignment: CDR1 LNHDA and CDR2 SQIVND (reference sequence). V shed 11 bases and J shed 0 bases, with 14 bases lying between them. The CDR3 sequence is CAGGTPSSYNEQFF. Written as DNA, the CDR3 is TGTGCCGGCGGGACACCGAGCTCCTACAATGAGCAGTTCTTC.

The gene calls are TRBV7-6 and TRBJ1-5; D is ambiguous. The CDR3 has 13 residues. The V end lost 3 bases, the J end lost 7 bases, and 10 bases lay between the germline ends. The germline gives CDR1 SGHVS, CDR2 FNYEAQ. CDR3 in DNA: TGTGCCAGCAGCTTTGGGGAGGGACAGCCCCAGCATTTT. It is translated as CASSFGEGQPQHF.

V gene TRBV7-2 combines with J gene TRBJ2-7; D gene uncertain. Germline V gene data show CDR1 as SGHTA and CDR2 as FQGNSA. V lost 4 bases and J lost 3, with 7 bases in between. The CDR3 covers 12 residues. The CDR3 sequence is CASSSRYYEQYF. CDR3 bases: TGTGCCAGCAGCTCCCGATACTACGAGCAGTACTTC.

The V gene is TRBV28, the J gene TRBJ1-2, with 9 bases fitting TRBD1. V shed 5 bases and J 8 bases; nucleotides not matched to a gene: 6. The CDR3 contains 13 residues. Germline values: CDR1 MDHEN, CDR2 SYDVKM. In nucleotides, the CDR3 is TGTGCCAGCAGTCAAAACAGGGGGCTCGGCTACACCTTC. Its protein is CASSQNRGLGYTF.

The chain is built from TRBV7-8 and TRBJ1-2; 7 bases agree with TRBD1. Trimming removed 4 bases from V and 7 bases from J; junction bases left unmatched: 15. Germline loops: CDR1 SGHVS, CDR2 FQNEAQ. The CDR3 loop spans 16 amino acids. CDR3 DNA: TGTGCCAGCAGCTCGGGTGCCGGGACAGAGGGACGTGGCTACACCTTC. It encodes CASSSGAGTEGRGYTF.

V usage is TRBV15 and J usage is TRBJ2-7; D possibly matches TRBD1 or TRBD2 (5 bases each). Germline V lookup: CDR1 LNHNV, CDR2 YYDKDF (reference sequence). The CDR3 is 18 amino acids. V lost 0 bases to trimming and J lost 2 bases, with 20 bases between them. This chain's CDR3 is CATSRDLGTRSRPYEQYF. CDR3 coding DNA: TGTGCCACCAGCAGAGATTTAGGGACCAGGTCCAGGCCCTACGAGCAGTACTTC.

V usage is TRBV11-2 and J usage is TRBJ1-2; possibly TRBD1 for D (5 bases). Germline V gene data show CDR1 as SGHAT and CDR2 as FQNNGV. Trimming stripped 5 bases from V and 8 bases from J, with 21 bases between. This CDR3 region has 15 residues. The CDR3 DNA sequence: TGTGCCAGCAGCCCAAAACCCCTAGCAGGGCGAGGCTACACCTTC. Encoded protein: CASSPKPLAGRGYTF.

The sample holds one count of this clone. The rearrangement joins TRBV19 to TRBJ2-1; D call uncertain. This CDR3 has 14 residues. V gave up 3 bases and J gave up 5 bases, with 11 bases separating them. CDR1 and CDR2 (germline): LNHDA, SQIVND (reference sequence). CDR3 sequence reads: CASSISGWHNEQFF. The CDR3 DNA sequence: TGTGCCAGTAGTATTTCCGGGTGGCACAATGAGCAGTTCTTC.

Worth noting for this clone: The CDR3 end shows no conserved phenylalanine or tryptophan, and so a read error is likely. The DNA is left out, because the CDR3 cannot be placed on it with certainty; the CDR3 is given as TCRdb lists it. V usage is TRBV5-8 and J usage is TRBJ1-6; the D segment call TRBD1 is taken from the table without a DNA check. Inclusive of both ends, the CDR3 amounts to 14 amino acids. Germline CDR1 and CDR2: SGHTS and YDEGEE. The CDR3 reads CASSFWDIRGQGVL.

This sequence joins TRBV3-1 (or the pseudogene TRBV3-2) and TRBJ2-7; TRBD2 agrees at 8 bases. CDR1 and CDR2 from the germline V gene are LGHDT and YNNKEL (reference sequence). The length of the CDR3 is 15 residues. V trimming: 1 base; J trimming: 6 bases; junction bases outside the gene matches: 8. As DNA, the CDR3 is TGTGCCAGCAGCCAAGCCGGGACTAGTGTCGGCGAGCAGTACTTC. Its translation is CASSQAGTSVGEQYF.

V and J are TRBV7-2 and TRBJ2-3; TRBD1 matches 9 bases. CDR3 length: 14 residues. Trimming took 4 bases from V and 2 from J; bases not matched to a gene: 1. Germline CDR1 SGHTA, CDR2 FQGNSA. Here the CDR3 DNA reads TGTGCCAGCAGCTCACAGGGGGCCACAGATACGCAGTATTTT. It specifies CASSSQGATDTQYF.

The chain is built from TRBV5-1 and TRBJ1-1, with D possibly matching TRBD1 (6 bases). Germline CDR1 SGHRS, CDR2 YFSETQ. Trimming cost V 0 bases and J 1 base, with 7 bases left between them. CDR3 length: 14 residues. The CDR3 here is CASSLAGANTEAFF. CDR3 sequence (DNA): TGCGCCAGCAGCTTGGCAGGGGCGAACACTGAAGCTTTCTTT.

The table lists this clone with a few counts. The chain carries TRBV6-2 or TRBV6-3 and TRBJ2-2; possibly TRBD1 for D (6 bases). Trimming shortened V by 0 bases and J by 2 bases, and 13 bases separated the two germline ends. The germline CDR1 and CDR2 sequences are MNHEY and SVGEGT. This CDR3 spans 17 amino acids. The CDR3 sequence is CASSYSRDRPNTGELFF. In nucleotides, the CDR3 is TGTGCCAGCAGTTACTCGCGCGACAGGCCCAACACCGGGGAGCTGTTTTTT.

The chain recombines TRBV10-3 with TRBJ2-2, with D possibly being TRBD2 (6 bases). The CDR3 loop spans 14 amino acids. Germline V gives CDR1 ENHRY, CDR2 SYGVKD. Trimming removed 4 bases at V and 6 bases at J, with 12 bases between. The CDR3 protein is CAISGDSPPGELFF. CDR3 coding DNA: TGTGCCATCAGTGGGGACTCCCCACCCGGGGAGCTGTTTTTT.

The chain joins TRBV10-1 to TRBJ2-7; the D is unclear. Trimming removed 2 bases at V and 4 bases at J, with 12 bases between. Germline V lookup: CDR1 WNHNN, CDR2 SYGVQD (reference sequence). The CDR3 covers 14 residues. The CDR3 here is CASSEGKQPYEQYF. In nucleotides, the CDR3 is TGCGCCAGCAGTGAGGGGAAGCAACCTTACGAGCAGTACTTC.

The chain couples TRBV2 to TRBJ2-7; possibly TRBD1 for D (5 bases). This CDR3 has 13 amino acids. Germline V gives CDR1 SNHLY, CDR2 FYNNEI. With 1 base removed from V and 4 bases from J, the gap between germline ends came to 8 bases. The CDR3 DNA reads as TGTGCCAGCAGTGAAGGGTCAGGGTACGAGCAGTACTTC. Residues: CASSEGSGYEQYF.

V and J are TRBV29-1 and TRBJ2-1, with D possibly being TRBD1 or TRBD2 (5 bases each). Trimming removed 4 bases from V and 6 bases from J, with 16 bases in between. The CDR3 has 14 residues. Looked up from germline, CDR1 is SQVTM and CDR2 is ANQGSEA. CDR3 coding DNA: TGCAGCGTTGCCGGTACCCTGGGACCCAATGAGCAGTTCTTC. Its translation is CSVAGTLGPNEQFF.